This T cell receptor beta chain is from a study of blood T cells in healthy people across ages. Germline values: CDR1 MDHEN, CDR2 SYDVKM. This CDR3 has 14 residues. The ends were cut back, 2 bases at V and 9 bases at J, with 16 bases in the middle. Primers used in a second PCR of about 6 to 12 cycles were a sample-barcoded 5' primer and a J-beta primer mix. TCRdb passed the 5' RACE reads through MiXCR, listing each CDR3 protein once. Among approximately 940,000 distinct CDR3 sequences listed, 48% were seen once. The sequence derives from a man aged 30 to 45 in good health. This chain joins TRBV28 and TRBJ1-2; D unresolved. Sequencing was done on a sample of blood. CDR3 loop: CASSLKPSSGSYTF. The CDR3 DNA is TGTGCCAGCAGTTTAAAGCCTTCCTCTGGTAGCTACACCTTC.